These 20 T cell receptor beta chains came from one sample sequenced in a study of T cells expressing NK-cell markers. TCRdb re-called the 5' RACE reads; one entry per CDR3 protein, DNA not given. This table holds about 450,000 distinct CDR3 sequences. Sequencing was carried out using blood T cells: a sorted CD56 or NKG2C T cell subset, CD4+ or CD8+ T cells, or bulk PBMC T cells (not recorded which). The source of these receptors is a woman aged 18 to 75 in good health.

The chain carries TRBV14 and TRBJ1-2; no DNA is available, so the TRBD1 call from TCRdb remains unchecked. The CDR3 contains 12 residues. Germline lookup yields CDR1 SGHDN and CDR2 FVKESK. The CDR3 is CASSPGQRGYTF.

CDR3 residues: CSVESGGAFNEQFF. V is TRBV29-1 and J is TRBJ2-1; no DNA is available, so the TRBD1 call from TCRdb remains unchecked. The germline V gene has CDR1 SQVTM and CDR2 ANQGSEA. The CDR3 runs to 14 residues.

The CDR3 spells CSASRPGSGETQYF. This chain connects TRBV20-1 to TRBJ2-5; TCRdb returns TRBD1, unconfirmable since there is no DNA. The CDR3 is made up of 14 amino acids. Per the germline V gene, CDR1 is DFQATT and CDR2 is SNEGSKA (reference sequence).

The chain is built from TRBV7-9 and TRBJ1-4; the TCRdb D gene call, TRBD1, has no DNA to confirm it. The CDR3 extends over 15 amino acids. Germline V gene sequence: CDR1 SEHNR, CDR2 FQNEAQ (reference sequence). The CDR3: CASSTDRGLSEKLFF.

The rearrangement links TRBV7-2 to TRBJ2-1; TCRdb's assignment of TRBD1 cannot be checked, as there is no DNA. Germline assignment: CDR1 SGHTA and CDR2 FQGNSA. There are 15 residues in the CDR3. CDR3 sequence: CASAPNSYVRNEQFF. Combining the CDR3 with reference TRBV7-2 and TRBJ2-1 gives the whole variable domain GAGVSQSPSNKVTEKGKDVELRCDPISGHTALYWYRQSLGQGLEFLIYFQGNSAPDKSGLPSDRFSAERTGGSVSTLTIQRTQQEDSAVYLCASAPNSYVRNEQFFGPGTRLTVL.

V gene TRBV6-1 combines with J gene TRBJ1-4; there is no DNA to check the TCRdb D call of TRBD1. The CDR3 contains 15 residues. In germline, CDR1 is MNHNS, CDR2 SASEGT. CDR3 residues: CASSPRDRTNEKLFF.

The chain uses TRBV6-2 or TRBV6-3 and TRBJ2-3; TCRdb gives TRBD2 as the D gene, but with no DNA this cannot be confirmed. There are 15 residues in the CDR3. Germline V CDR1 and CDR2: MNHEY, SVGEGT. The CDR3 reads CASSPTRSSGLTQYF.

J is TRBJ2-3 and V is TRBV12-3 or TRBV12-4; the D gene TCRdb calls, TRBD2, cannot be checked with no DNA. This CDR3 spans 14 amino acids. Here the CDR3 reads CASSGGLVTDTQYF.

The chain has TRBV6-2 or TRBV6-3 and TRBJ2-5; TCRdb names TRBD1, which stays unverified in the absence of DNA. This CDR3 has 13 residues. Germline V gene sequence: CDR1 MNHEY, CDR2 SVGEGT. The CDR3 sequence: CASSYQGPETQYF.

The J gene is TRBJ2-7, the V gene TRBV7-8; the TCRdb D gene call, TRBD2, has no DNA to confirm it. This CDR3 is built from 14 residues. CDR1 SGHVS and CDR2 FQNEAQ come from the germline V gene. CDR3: CASSLVASGSEQYF. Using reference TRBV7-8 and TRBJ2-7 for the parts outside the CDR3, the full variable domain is GAGVSQSPRYKVAKRGQDVALRCDPISGHVSLFWYQQALGQGPEFLTYFQNEAQLDKSGLPSDRFFAERPEGSVSTLKIQRTQQEDSAVYLCASSLVASGSEQYFGPGTRLTVT.

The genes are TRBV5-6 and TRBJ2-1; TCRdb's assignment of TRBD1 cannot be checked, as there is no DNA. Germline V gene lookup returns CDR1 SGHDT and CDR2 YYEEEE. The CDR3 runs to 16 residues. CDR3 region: CASGPDSSSHYNEQFF.

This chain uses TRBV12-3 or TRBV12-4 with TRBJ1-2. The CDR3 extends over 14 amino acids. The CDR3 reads CASSLGQAGYGYTF.

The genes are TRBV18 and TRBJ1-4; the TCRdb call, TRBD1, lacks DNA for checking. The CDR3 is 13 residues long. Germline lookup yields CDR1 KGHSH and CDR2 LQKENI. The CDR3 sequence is CASSSGANEKLFF.

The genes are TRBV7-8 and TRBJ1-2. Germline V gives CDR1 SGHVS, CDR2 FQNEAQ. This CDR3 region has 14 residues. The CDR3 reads CASSLLILNYGYTF.

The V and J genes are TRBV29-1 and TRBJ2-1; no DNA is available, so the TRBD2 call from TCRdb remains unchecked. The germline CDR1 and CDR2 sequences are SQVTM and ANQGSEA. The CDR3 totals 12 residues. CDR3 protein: CSVWTSYNEQFF.

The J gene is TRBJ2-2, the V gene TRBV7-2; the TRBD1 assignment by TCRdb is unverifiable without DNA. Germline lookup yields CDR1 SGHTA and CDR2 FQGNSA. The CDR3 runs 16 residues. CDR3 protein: CASSARVPPNTGELFF.

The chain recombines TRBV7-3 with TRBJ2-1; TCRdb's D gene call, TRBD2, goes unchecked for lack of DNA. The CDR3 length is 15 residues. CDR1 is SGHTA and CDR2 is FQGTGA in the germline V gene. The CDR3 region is CASSLEWTSGAEQFF.

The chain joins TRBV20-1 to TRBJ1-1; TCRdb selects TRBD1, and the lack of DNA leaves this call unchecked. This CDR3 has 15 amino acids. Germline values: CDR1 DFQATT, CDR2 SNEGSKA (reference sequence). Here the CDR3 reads CSAPGQGLPATEAFF.

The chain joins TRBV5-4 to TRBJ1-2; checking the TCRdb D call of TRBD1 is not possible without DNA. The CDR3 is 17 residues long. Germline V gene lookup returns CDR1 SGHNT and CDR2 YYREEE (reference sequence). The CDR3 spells CASSSGGPGGINYGYTF.

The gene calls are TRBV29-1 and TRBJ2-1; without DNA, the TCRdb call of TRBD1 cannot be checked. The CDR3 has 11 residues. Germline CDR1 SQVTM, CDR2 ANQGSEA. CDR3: CSGSRGDEQFF.